This paragraph reports one TCR beta chain. These data come from a study of cytotoxic CD8 clonotypes in ibrutinib-treated CLL. Study context: After median around 5.5 years, approximately 14 stayed in remission, around twelve progressed; responses roughly 25 partial, 2 complete. Samples showed on average around 240,000 productive templates and 80,000 to 100,000 productive rearrangements.

Produced via immunoSEQ multiplex PCR; TCRdb's table is partial and in-frame only. The sample has some 290,000 clones, about 77% seen once. Germline V gives CDR1 SEHNR, CDR2 FQNEAQ (reference sequence). Germline trimming cut 0 bases from V and 9 bases from J; bases unmatched to any gene: 12. The CDR3 is 19 amino acids. This clonotype was sampled from a human donor with chronic lymphocytic leukemia. The starting material was PBMCs, obtained before ibrutinib treatment. V and J are TRBV7-9 and TRBJ2-2; 14 positions match TRBD2. This chain's CDR3 is CASSLALLTSGRASRELFF. The CDR3 DNA sequence: TGTGCCAGCAGCTTAGCGCTTTTGACTAGCGGGAGGGCCTCCCGGGAGCTGTTTTTT. Drawing the rest from reference TRBV7-9 and TRBJ2-2, the complete variable domain is DTGVSQNPRHKITKRGQNVTFRCDPISEHNRLYWYRQTLGQGPEFLTYFQNEAQLEKSRLLSDRFSAERPKGSFSTLEIQRTEQGDSAMYLCASSLALLTSGRASRELFFGEGSRLTVL.